The 25 T cell receptor beta chains given below trace back to one sample, sequenced in a study of T cell responses to AZD1222 COVID-19 vaccine (dated by TCRdb to the early 2020s). Library preparation used the immunoSEQ multiplex PCR assay. In TCRdb, the immuneACCESS table is reduced to in-frame sequences with V and J assigned. These tables do not hold every clone; where another copy was compared, an unresolved V gene accounts for under half, and the others remain unexplained. The sample contains about 150,000 clones, 80% to 95% of them found a single time. Less than 3.5% of the sample goes to the ten largest clones. Per the publication, the time point label means: about 28 days (+/-7) after the second vaccine dose. The input for sequencing was peripheral blood, taken 28 days after the second AZD1222 dose. These receptors were taken from an adult who received the AZD1222 COVID-19 vaccine.

V and J are TRBV19 and TRBJ2-1; a weak D match, TRBD2 (5 bases). Germline V gives CDR1 LNHDA, CDR2 SQIVND (reference sequence). The CDR3 has 12 residues. Trimming stripped 5 bases from V and 9 bases from J, with 11 bases between. The CDR3 loop reads CASSPTTIEQFF. DNA for the CDR3: TGTGCCAGTAGTCCAACGACTATTGAGCAGTTCTTC.

V is TRBV30 and J is TRBJ1-2; D unresolved. Deletions cut 3 bases from V and 3 bases from J, with 11 bases between. Germline V gives CDR1 GTSNPN, CDR2 SVGIG (reference sequence). This CDR3 region has 13 residues. Written as DNA, the CDR3 is TGTGCCTGGAGCCCCGGGCCTCACTATGGCTACACCTTC. Translated, it gives CAWSPGPHYGYTF.

The chain uses TRBV7-9 and TRBJ2-2; 7 bases match TRBD1. J was trimmed by 3 bases and V by 2 bases; bases with no gene match: 6. The CDR3 loop spans 16 amino acids. Germline V lookup: CDR1 SEHNR, CDR2 FQNEAQ (reference sequence). DNA of the CDR3: TGTGCCAGCAGCTTATCACAGGGGATTCACACCGGGGAGCTGTTTTTT. Amino acid sequence: CASSLSQGIHTGELFF. Filled out from reference TRBV7-9 and TRBJ2-2, the complete variable domain reads DTGVSQNPRHKITKRGQNVTFRCDPISEHNRLYWYRQTLGQGPEFLTYFQNEAQLEKSRLLSDRFSAERPKGSFSTLEIQRTEQGDSAMYLCASSLSQGIHTGELFFGEGSRLTVL.

The chain uses TRBV4-2 and TRBJ2-7, with D tentatively TRBD1 (5 bases). V lost 0 bases and J lost 5, with 5 bases in between. The CDR3 sequence is 12 residues long. Germline V gene lookup returns CDR1 LGHNA and CDR2 YNFKEQ. CDR3 in DNA: TGTGCCAGCAGCCAAGACAGGGACGAGCAGTACTTC. Its protein product is CASSQDRDEQYF.

The rearrangement uses TRBV11-3 and TRBJ2-1; TRBD2 agrees at 7 bases. The CDR3 runs to 16 residues. CDR1 is SGHNT, CDR2 YENEEA, per germline. Unmatched junction bases numbered 8, after V lost 0 bases and J lost 6 bases. CDR3: CASSLEGRLAANEQFF. CDR3 DNA: TGTGCCAGCAGCTTAGAAGGCCGTCTAGCGGCCAATGAGCAGTTCTTC.

The chain joins TRBV18 to TRBJ2-7; perhaps TRBD2 as D (5 bases). The V and J ends lost 0 bases and 4 bases respectively, with 13 bases between them. Germline-derived CDR1 and CDR2 are KGHSH and LQKENI. The CDR3 contains 15 residues. The CDR3 DNA reads as TGTGCCAGCTCACCACCCCCCGGGATCACTTACGAGCAGTACTTC. Translated: CASSPPPGITYEQYF.

In DNA form, the CDR3 reads TGTGCCACCAGTGATTTGATGTTCTATGGCTACACCTTC. Protein product: CATSDLMFYGYTF. The rearrangement uses TRBV24-1 and TRBJ1-2; D unresolved. The CDR3 consists of 13 residues. The germline CDR1 and CDR2 sequences are KGHDR and SFDVKD. Trimming shortened V by 0 bases and J by 4 bases, and 5 bases separated the two germline ends.

This clone is a singleton in its sample. The chain couples TRBV19 to TRBJ1-5; D not resolved. Trimming left V 5 bases short and J 2 bases short, with 16 bases between. The CDR3 loop spans 16 amino acids. CDR1 is LNHDA, CDR2 SQIVND, per germline (reference sequence). The CDR3 sequence: CASSPRLKWGNQPQHF. CDR3 bases: TGTGCCAGTAGTCCCCGACTCAAATGGGGCAATCAGCCCCAGCATTTT.

V usage is TRBV30 and J usage is TRBJ1-3; D gene ambiguous. Trimming pared 5 bases from V and 4 bases from J, leaving 12 bases between. This CDR3 contains 13 residues. Germline V lookup: CDR1 GTSNPN, CDR2 SVGIG (reference sequence). In DNA, the CDR3 is TGTGCCTGGGCCCGTATGGGGGGAAACACCATATATTTT. Protein product: CAWARMGGNTIYF. Looking up the rest from reference TRBV30 and TRBJ1-3 gives the full variable domain: SQTIHQWPATLVQPVGSPLSLECTVEGTSNPNLYWYRQAAGRGLQLLFYSVGIGQISSEVPQNLSASRPQDRQFILSSKKLLLSDSGFYLCAWARMGGNTIYFGEGSWLTVV.

In its sample, this clone was seen a few times. The rearrangement links TRBV19 to TRBJ2-7; the D is unclear. Germline values: CDR1 LNHDA, CDR2 SQIVND (reference sequence). The V end was cut by 3 bases, the J end by 6 bases, with 6 bases between. This CDR3 spans 11 amino acids. The CDR3 bases are TGTGCCAGTAGTATCGATCGCGAGCAGTACTTC. As protein: CASSIDREQYF. Full variable domain (rest looked up from reference TRBV19 and TRBJ2-7): DGGITQSPKYLFRKEGQNVTLSCEQNLNHDAMYWYRQDPGQGLRLIYYSQIVNDFQKGDIAEGYSVSREKKESFPLTVTSAQKNPTAFYLCASSIDREQYFGPGTRLTVT.

The V and J genes are TRBV4-1 and TRBJ2-7, with 8 bases fitting TRBD2. The J segment lost 4 bases and the V segment lost 2 bases, leaving 10 bases of the junction unmatched. Germline V CDR1 and CDR2: MGHRA, YSYEKL. The CDR3 loop spans 16 amino acids. CDR3 in amino acids: CASSQLAGGRPYEQYF. CDR3 nucleotide sequence: TGCGCCAGCAGCCAACTAGCGGGCGGAAGGCCTTACGAGCAGTACTTC.

The rearrangement links TRBV28 to TRBJ2-5, with TRBD1 matching over 7 bases. The V gene's germline CDR1 is MDHEN and CDR2 SYDVKM. This CDR3 is 13 amino acids long. V lost 3 bases to trimming and J lost 7 bases; unmatched junction nucleotides: 5. This chain's CDR3 is CASSLGQQRTQYF. The CDR3 coding sequence is TGTGCCAGCAGTTTGGGACAGCAAAGGACCCAGTACTTC.

Concerning this clone itself: The junction shows a germline mismatch at one end, possibly a read error. The chain couples TRBV30 to TRBJ1-1; D is perhaps TRBD1 (5 bases). CDR3 size: 11 residues. Per germline, CDR1 GTSNPN and CDR2 SVGIG (reference sequence). In DNA, the CDR3 is TGTGCCCGGAGTAGGGGCACTGAAGCTTTCTTT. This translates into CARSRGTEAFF.

This clone showed up just once. The rearrangement links TRBV2 to TRBJ2-1; TRBD2 aligns across 8 bases. The V segment lost 3 bases and the J segment 7 bases; nucleotides outside the gene matches: 14. This CDR3 has 17 residues. CDR1 is SNHLY, CDR2 FYNNEI, per germline. The CDR3 reads CASSDWSGREVGNEQFF. CDR3 bases: TGTGCCAGCAGTGACTGGTCCGGGCGGGAGGTGGGGAATGAGCAGTTCTTC.

This clone was counted a single time. V usage is TRBV20-1 and J usage is TRBJ2-7; 8 nucleotides line up with TRBD2. The CDR3 has 11 amino acids. The germline V gene encodes CDR1 DFQATT and CDR2 SNEGSKA (reference sequence). V was clipped by 6 bases and J by 13 bases; unmatched bases: 11. CDR3 bases: TGCAGTGCCCTCTCCAGCGGGAGTGAATACTTC. As protein: CSALSSGSEYF.

The chain employs TRBV21-1 and TRBJ1-5; the table's D call TRBD1 went unverified against the DNA. TRBV21-1 is a known pseudogene. This CDR3 has 14 amino acids. This chain's CDR3 is CASSPRGPGQPQHF. The CDR3 bases are TGTGCCAGCTCCCCTAGGGGGCCGGGTCAGCCCCAGCATTTT.

The V and J genes are TRBV11-2 and TRBJ2-5; 7 positions agree with TRBD1. Germline V gives CDR1 SGHAT, CDR2 FQNNGV. This CDR3 comprises 17 residues. V was pared by 5 bases and J by 6 bases, with 18 bases of the junction left unmatched. The CDR3 protein is CASSQLETGRQRKTQYF. In DNA, the CDR3 is TGTGCCAGCAGCCAACTAGAGACAGGGAGACAGAGAAAGACCCAGTACTTC.

The chain recombines TRBV28 with TRBJ1-1; 8 nucleotides agree with TRBD1. The V gene's germline CDR1 is MDHEN and CDR2 SYDVKM. The CDR3 runs 15 residues. The V segment lost 2 bases and the J segment 1 base; nucleotides outside the gene matches: 3. The chain's CDR3 is CASSLGGTGNTEAFF. The CDR3, as DNA: TGTGCCAGCAGTTTAGGCGGGACAGGGAACACTGAAGCTTTCTTT.

DNA for the CDR3: TGTGCCAGCAGCTTAGTGTCAGGGGGCATGAACACTGAAGCTTTCTTT. It encodes CASSLVSGGMNTEAFF. This chain links TRBV11-2 with TRBJ1-1, with 8 bases lining up with TRBD1. The CDR3 length is 16 residues. Germline values: CDR1 SGHAT, CDR2 FQNNGV. V shed 1 base and J 0 bases; nucleotides not matched to a gene: 4.

The chain uses TRBV18 and TRBJ1-4; a possible D gene is TRBD1 (6 bases). Germline V gene lookup returns CDR1 KGHSH and CDR2 LQKENI. The CDR3 sequence is 16 residues long. Trimming removed 2 bases from V and 8 bases from J, with 18 bases in between. The CDR3 loop reads CASSPVYEQGGEKLFF. In nucleotides, the CDR3 is TGTGCCAGCTCACCAGTGTACGAACAGGGTGGAGAAAAACTGTTTTTT.

The CDR3 nucleotides are TGCAGCGTTGGCGGGATACCTTCCTACGAGCAGTACTTC. Translating gives CSVGGIPSYEQYF. The chain links TRBV29-1 to TRBJ2-7; D might be TRBD2 (6 bases). V was cut by 4 bases and J by 1 base, with 11 bases left in between. Germline V gene data show CDR1 as SQVTM and CDR2 as ANQGSEA. The CDR3 spans 13 residues.

In this sample, this clone turned up once. The chain links TRBV29-1 to TRBJ2-1, with TRBD2 identical over 12 bases. J lost 7 bases, V lost 6 bases, and 10 bases had no gene match. The germline CDR1 and CDR2 sequences are SQVTM and ANQGSEA. The CDR3 covers 15 residues. CDR3 in DNA: TGCAGCGTCGAACCCGGACTAGCGGGAAGGAATGAGCAGTTCTTC. Translation: CSVEPGLAGRNEQFF.

This rearrangement joins TRBV6-5 to TRBJ2-7, with a weak D call TRBD1 (7 bases). CDR3 length equals 14 residues. V was cut by 7 bases and J by 5 bases, with 18 bases left in between. CDR1 and CDR2 (germline): MNHEY, SVGAGI. CDR3 loop: CASTPRQGLDEQYF. Here the CDR3 DNA reads TGTGCCAGCACCCCCCGACAGGGACTCGACGAGCAGTACTTC.

The CDR3 DNA reads TGTGCCAGCAGCCCCGACACCTTCTCTGGGGCCAACGTCCTGACTTTC. Its protein is CASSPDTFSGANVLTF. The chain employs TRBV7-9 and TRBJ2-6; D remains unclear. V was pared by 5 bases and J by 0 bases, with 11 bases between. Germline CDR1 and CDR2: SEHNR and FQNEAQ (reference sequence). The CDR3 is made up of 16 amino acids.

The chain recombines TRBV5-1 with TRBJ1-2, with a tentative D call TRBD1 (5 bases). Trimming took off 0 bases at V and 6 bases at J, with 9 bases between the two ends. The CDR3 sequence is 13 residues long. From germline, CDR1 is SGHRS and CDR2 YFSETQ. This chain's CDR3 is CASSLDRGHGYTF. CDR3 in DNA: TGCGCCAGCAGCTTGGATAGGGGCCATGGCTACACCTTC.